Reported below is one T cell receptor beta chain. What it recognizes is unknown. The CDR3 totals 18 residues. Germline V gene sequence: CDR1 SGHRS, CDR2 YFSETQ. Trimming took 4 bases from V and 0 from J; bases not matched to a gene: 14. The data originate from a study of pediatric ulcerative colitis. Across the whole study: Most patients had pancolitis, and two had left-sided colitis.

Broader study findings: Compared with controls, ulcerative colitis showed greater blood-rectum clone sharing. No controls had the two rectal clonotypes shared by ulcerative colitis patients.

This was a survey-level run. Method: immunoSEQ multiplex PCR; TCRdb's copy keeps in-frame clones and lacks some. This table has approximately 60,000 clones, about nine tenths appearing once. V usage is TRBV5-1 and J usage is TRBJ2-7; 9 bases are shared with TRBD1. This clonotype was obtained from a boy aged 5 to 17 with severe ulcerative colitis. Material for sequencing was blood. The CDR3 reads CASSLGTGSPWGSYEQYF. CDR3 nucleotides: TGCGCCAGCAGCCTCGGGACAGGGAGTCCGTGGGGCTCCTACGAGCAGTACTTC.